This T cell receptor (beta chain) was sequenced in a study of identical twins. The table lists this clonotype with many counts. Via MiXCR, TCRdb re-called the 5' RACE reads, giving one row per CDR3 protein. The table lists some 240,000 distinct CDR3 sequences, 10% of them singletons. The germline V and J ends were trimmed by 6 bases and 3 bases, with 16 bases remaining between them. Germline values: CDR1 SGHRS, CDR2 YFSETQ. This CDR3 contains 15 residues. This chain links TRBV5-1 with TRBJ2-1; D may be TRBD2 (5 bases). Sequencing was done on a sample of memory T cells sorted from blood. The clonotype was recovered from a middle-aged man in good health. Here the CDR3 DNA reads TGCGCCAGCAAGGACGGGGATGGGGTCTACAATGAGCAGTTCTTC. Residues: CASKDGDGVYNEQFF.